This TCR beta chain was recorded in a study of cytomegalovirus exposure and HLA in healthy donors. Study outcomes and limitations: Both high specificity and high sensitivity reportedly marked the classifier's diagnosis of cytomegalovirus status. It was approximately 160 TCR beta chains that were listed as cytomegalovirus-associated. Most observed TCR sequences were rare, whereas some public TCRs were detected in many donors.

Concerning this clone: The antigen is undetermined.

V lost 4 bases to trimming and J lost 9 bases; unmatched junction nucleotides: 6. In germline, CDR1 is KGHSH, CDR2 LQKENI. The CDR3 covers 15 residues. Data came from immunoSEQ multiplex PCR; TCRdb stores just in-frame clones and leaves some out. The sample consists of 130,000 to 150,000 clones, more than 80% of them appearing once. The sequence derives from a woman aged 25 to 39 in good health and CMV-seropositive. The sample consisted of PBMCs. The V call is TRBV18, the J call TRBJ2-1, with 13 bases fitting TRBD2. In DNA, the CDR3 is TGTGCCAGCTCACGTGGACTAGCGGGAGCTAGTGAGCAGTTCTTC. Amino acid sequence: CASSRGLAGASEQFF.